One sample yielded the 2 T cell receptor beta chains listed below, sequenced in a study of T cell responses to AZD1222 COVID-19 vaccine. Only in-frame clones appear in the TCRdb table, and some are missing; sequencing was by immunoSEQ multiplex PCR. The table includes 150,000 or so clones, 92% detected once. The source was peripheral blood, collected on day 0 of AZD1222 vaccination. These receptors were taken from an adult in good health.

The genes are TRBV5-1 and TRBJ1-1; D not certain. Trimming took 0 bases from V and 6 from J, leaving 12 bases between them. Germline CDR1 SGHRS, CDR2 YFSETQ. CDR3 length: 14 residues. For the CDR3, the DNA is TGCGCCAGCAGCTTGGCCTGGGCAGAGTCTGAAGCTTTCTTT. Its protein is CASSLAWAESEAFF.

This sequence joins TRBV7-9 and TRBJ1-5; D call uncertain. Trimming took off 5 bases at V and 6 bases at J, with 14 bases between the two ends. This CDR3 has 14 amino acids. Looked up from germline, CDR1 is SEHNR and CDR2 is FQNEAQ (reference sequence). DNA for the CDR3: TGTGCCAGCAGCCAGGACGGGTACGGTCAGCCCCAGCATTTT. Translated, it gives CASSQDGYGQPQHF. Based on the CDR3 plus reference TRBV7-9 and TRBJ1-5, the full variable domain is DTGVSQNPRHKITKRGQNVTFRCDPISEHNRLYWYRQTLGQGPEFLTYFQNEAQLEKSRLLSDRFSAERPKGSFSTLEIQRTEQGDSAMYLCASSQDGYGQPQHFGDGTRLSIL.